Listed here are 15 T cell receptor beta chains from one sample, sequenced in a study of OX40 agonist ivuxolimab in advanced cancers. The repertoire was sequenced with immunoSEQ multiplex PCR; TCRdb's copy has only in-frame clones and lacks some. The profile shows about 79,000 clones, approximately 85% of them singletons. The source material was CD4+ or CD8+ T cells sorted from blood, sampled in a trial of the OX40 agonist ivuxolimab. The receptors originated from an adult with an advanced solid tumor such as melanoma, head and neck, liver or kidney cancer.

The CDR3: CASSAPAGDSTGELFF. CDR3 in DNA: TGTGCCAGCAGCGCCCCAGCGGGAGATAGCACCGGGGAGCTGTTTTTT. The chain has TRBV9 and TRBJ2-2; TRBD2 aligns across 8 bases. The CDR3 length is 16 residues. Trimming at V came to 3 bases and at J to 4 bases, leaving 8 bases not matched to a gene. CDR1 SGDLS and CDR2 YYNGEE come from the germline V gene. Together with reference TRBV9 and TRBJ2-2, the CDR3 gives the full variable domain: DSGVTQTPKHLITATGQRVTLRCSPRSGDLSVYWYQQSLDQGLQFLIQYYNGEERAKGNILERFSAQQFPDLHSELNLSSLELGDSALYFCASSAPAGDSTGELFFGEGSRLTVL.

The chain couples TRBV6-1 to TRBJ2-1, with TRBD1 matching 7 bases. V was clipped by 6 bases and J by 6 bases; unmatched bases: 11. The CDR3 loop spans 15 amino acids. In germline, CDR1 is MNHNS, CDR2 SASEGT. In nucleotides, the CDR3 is TGTGCCAGCAGCTTATACAGGGGTATGCGCAATGAGCAGTTCTTC. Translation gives CASSLYRGMRNEQFF.

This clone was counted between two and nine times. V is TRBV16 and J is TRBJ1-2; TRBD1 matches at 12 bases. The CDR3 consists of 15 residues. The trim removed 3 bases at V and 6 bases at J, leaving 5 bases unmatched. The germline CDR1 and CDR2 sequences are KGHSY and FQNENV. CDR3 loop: CASSHSRDRGHGYTF. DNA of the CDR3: TGTGCCAGCAGCCATAGCCGGGACAGGGGGCATGGCTACACCTTC.

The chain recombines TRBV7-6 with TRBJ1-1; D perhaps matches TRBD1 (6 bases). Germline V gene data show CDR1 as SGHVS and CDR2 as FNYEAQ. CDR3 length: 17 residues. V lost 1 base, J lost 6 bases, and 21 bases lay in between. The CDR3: CASSLVERSGGPAEAFF. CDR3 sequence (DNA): TGTGCCAGCAGCTTAGTAGAGCGGTCTGGGGGCCCAGCTGAAGCTTTCTTT.

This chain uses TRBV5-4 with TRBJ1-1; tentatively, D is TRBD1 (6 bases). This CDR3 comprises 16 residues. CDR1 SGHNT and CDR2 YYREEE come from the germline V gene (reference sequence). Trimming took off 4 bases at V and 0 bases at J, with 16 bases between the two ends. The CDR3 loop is CASSPGGGTLNTEAFF. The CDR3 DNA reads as TGTGCCAGCAGCCCCGGGGGGGGGACATTGAACACTGAAGCTTTCTTT.

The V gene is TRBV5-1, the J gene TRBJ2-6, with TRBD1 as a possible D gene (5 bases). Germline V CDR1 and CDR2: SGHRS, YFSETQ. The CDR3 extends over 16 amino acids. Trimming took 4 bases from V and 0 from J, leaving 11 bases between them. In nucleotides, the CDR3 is TGCGCCAGCAGCACCCACAGGAGCTCTGGGGCCAACGTCCTGACTTTC. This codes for CASSTHRSSGANVLTF.

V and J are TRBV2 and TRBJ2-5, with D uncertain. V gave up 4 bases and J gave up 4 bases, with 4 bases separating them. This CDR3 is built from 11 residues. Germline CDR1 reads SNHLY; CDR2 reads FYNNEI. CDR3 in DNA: TGTGCCAGCAGTGTTATAGAGACCCAGTACTTC. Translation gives CASSVIETQYF. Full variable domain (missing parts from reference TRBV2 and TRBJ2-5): EPEVTQTPSHQVTQMGQEVILRCVPISNHLYFYWYRQILGQKVEFLVSFYNNEISEKSEIFDDQFSVERPDGSNFTLKIRSTKLEDSAMYFCASSVIETQYFGPGTRLLVL.

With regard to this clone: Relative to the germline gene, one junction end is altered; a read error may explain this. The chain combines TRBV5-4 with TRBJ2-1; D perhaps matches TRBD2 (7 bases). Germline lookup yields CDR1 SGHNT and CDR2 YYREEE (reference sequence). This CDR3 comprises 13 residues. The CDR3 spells CASSSRGEGQNLF. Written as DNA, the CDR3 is TGTGCCAGCAGCTCTAGGGGGGAGGGCCAAAATCTCTTC.

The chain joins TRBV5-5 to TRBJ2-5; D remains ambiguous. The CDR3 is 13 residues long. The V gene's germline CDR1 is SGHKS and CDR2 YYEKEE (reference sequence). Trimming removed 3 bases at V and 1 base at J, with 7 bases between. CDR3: CASSSWPQETQYF. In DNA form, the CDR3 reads TGTGCCAGCAGCTCGTGGCCCCAAGAGACCCAGTACTTC.

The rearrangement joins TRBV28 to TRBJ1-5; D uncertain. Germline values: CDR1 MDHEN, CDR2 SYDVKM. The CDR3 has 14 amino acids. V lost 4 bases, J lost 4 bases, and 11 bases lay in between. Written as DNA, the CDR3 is TGTGCCAGCAGTTCTATCCGCTTAAATCAGCCCCAGCATTTT. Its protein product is CASSSIRLNQPQHF.

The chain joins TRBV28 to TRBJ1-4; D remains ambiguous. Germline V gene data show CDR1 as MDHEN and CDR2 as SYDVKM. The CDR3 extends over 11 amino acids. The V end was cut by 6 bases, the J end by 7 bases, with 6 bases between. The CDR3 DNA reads TGTGCCAGCAGAGGGATTGAAAAACTGTTTTTT. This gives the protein CASRGIEKLFF.

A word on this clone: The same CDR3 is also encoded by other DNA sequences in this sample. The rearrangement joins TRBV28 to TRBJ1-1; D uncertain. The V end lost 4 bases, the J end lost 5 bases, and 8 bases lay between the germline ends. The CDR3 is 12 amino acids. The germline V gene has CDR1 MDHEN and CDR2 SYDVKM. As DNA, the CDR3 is TGTGCCAGCAGTTCCGGTGGGACTGAAGCTTTCTTT. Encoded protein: CASSSGGTEAFF.

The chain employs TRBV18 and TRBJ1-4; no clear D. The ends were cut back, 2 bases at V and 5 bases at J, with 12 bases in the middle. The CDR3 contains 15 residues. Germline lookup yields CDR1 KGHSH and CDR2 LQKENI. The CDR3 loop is CASSPIRIDNEKLFF. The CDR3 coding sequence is TGTGCCAGCTCACCAATTCGGATAGACAATGAAAAACTGTTTTTT.

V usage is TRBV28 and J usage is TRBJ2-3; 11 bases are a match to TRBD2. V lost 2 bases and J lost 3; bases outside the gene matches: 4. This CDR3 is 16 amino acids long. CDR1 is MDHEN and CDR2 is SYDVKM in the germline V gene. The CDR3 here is CASSLQASGRTDTQYF. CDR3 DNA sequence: TGTGCCAGCAGTTTACAGGCTAGCGGGAGGACAGATACGCAGTATTTT. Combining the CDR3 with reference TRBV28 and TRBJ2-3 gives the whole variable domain DVKVTQSSRYLVKRTGEKVFLECVQDMDHENMFWYRQDPGLGLRLIYFSYDVKMKEKGDIPEGYSVSREKKERFSLILESASTNQTSMYLCASSLQASGRTDTQYFGPGTRLTVL.

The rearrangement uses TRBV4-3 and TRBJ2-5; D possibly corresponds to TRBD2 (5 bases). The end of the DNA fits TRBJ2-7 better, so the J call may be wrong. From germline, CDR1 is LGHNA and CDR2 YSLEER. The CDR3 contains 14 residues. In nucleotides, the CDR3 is TGCGCCAGCAGCCCCCGAGAAGGGAGCTACGAGCAGTACTTC. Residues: CASSPREGSYEQYF.